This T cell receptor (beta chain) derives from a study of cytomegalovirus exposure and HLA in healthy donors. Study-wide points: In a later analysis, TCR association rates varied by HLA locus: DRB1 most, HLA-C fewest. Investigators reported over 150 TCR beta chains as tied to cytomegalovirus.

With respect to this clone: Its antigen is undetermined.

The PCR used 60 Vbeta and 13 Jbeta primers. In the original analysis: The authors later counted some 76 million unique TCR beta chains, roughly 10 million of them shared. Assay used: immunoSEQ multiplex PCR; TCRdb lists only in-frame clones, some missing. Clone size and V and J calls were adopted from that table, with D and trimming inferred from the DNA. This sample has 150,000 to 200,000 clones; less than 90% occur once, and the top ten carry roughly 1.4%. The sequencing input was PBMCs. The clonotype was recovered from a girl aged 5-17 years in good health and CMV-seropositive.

In nucleotides, the CDR3 is TGCGCCAGCGGAGGGAGCCAAGAGACCCAGTACTTC. Its protein is CASGGSQETQYF. The chain has TRBV5-1 and TRBJ2-5; the D gene is possibly TRBD2 (6 bases). V shed 7 bases and J shed 1 base, with 8 bases lying between them. Germline assignment: CDR1 SGHRS and CDR2 YFSETQ. The CDR3 is made up of 12 amino acids.